What follows are 21 T cell receptor beta chains derived from one specimen sequenced in a study of CXCR3-negative and CXCR3-positive naive CD8 T cells. UMI-labeled 5' RACE yielded the TRB cDNA libraries. TCRdb reprocessed the 5' RACE reads and stores each CDR3 protein as one record, lacking DNA. The repertoire table contains tens of thousands of distinct CDR3 sequences. The antigens of these receptors remain unknown. Notes on the study in general: CXCR3-positive naive cells had more hydrophobic TRB CDR3s than CXCR3-negative naive cells.

Material: naive CXCR3+ CD8+ T cells from blood. Subset in this sample: CD45RO-CCR7+CD27+CD95- naive CD8+ T cells expressing CXCR3 (TNR3+). The receptors derive from a human donor in good health. Some clones in this sample may be carry-over from other donors' samples.

This chain connects TRBV9 to TRBJ2-3; the TRBD1 assignment by TCRdb is unverifiable without DNA. Germline CDR1 reads SGDLS; CDR2 reads YYNGEE. This CDR3 contains 15 residues. CDR3 region: CASSAHGTRDYSLDF. Looking up the rest from reference TRBV9 and TRBJ2-3 gives the full variable domain: DSGVTQTPKHLITATGQRVTLRCSPRSGDLSVYWYQQSLDQGLQFLIQYYNGEERAKGNILERFSAQQFPDLHSELNLSSLELGDSALYFCASSAHGTRDYSLDFGPGTRLTVL.

The V call is TRBV29-1, the J call TRBJ2-7. Germline CDR1 and CDR2: SQVTM and ANQGSEA. CDR3 length: 12 residues. The CDR3: CSVEGGAFEQYF.

The J gene is TRBJ2-5, the V gene TRBV11-2; absent DNA, TCRdb's TRBD2 call cannot be checked. The CDR3 is 12 residues long. CDR1 and CDR2 from the germline V gene are SGHAT and FQNNGV. CDR3 region: CASSLRGETQYF.

The CDR3 spells CSAGRLAEFSYEQYF. This chain uses TRBV20-1 with TRBJ2-7; the D call of TRBD2 rests on TCRdb alone, since no DNA is present to check it. CDR3 length equals 15 residues. Germline V gives CDR1 DFQATT, CDR2 SNEGSKA (reference sequence).

The chain employs TRBV20-1 and TRBJ2-7; TCRdb lists TRBD1, though no DNA is available to test this call. CDR3 length: 12 amino acids. Germline values: CDR1 DFQATT, CDR2 SNEGSKA (reference sequence). The CDR3 region is CSASGHSYEQYF.

The chain joins TRBV20-1 to TRBJ2-6; TCRdb's assignment of TRBD1 cannot be checked, as there is no DNA. The CDR3 runs to 18 residues. Germline V gives CDR1 DFQATT, CDR2 SNEGSKA (reference sequence). The CDR3 reads CSAENSWDTSSGANVLTF.

The chain links TRBV5-1 to TRBJ2-7; the TRBD1 assignment by TCRdb is unverifiable without DNA. This CDR3 spans 15 amino acids. Germline V gene lookup returns CDR1 SGHRS and CDR2 YFSETQ. The CDR3 loop reads CASSLVAQGAVEQYF.

The chain combines TRBV7-9 with TRBJ2-7; TCRdb indicates TRBD1, and absent DNA this call remains unverified. Per the germline V gene, CDR1 is SEHNR and CDR2 is FQNEAQ (reference sequence). The CDR3 is made up of 16 amino acids. CDR3 amino acids: CASSPWDSPVSYEQYF.

CDR3 in amino acids: CASSPGAASYEQYF. The chain carries TRBV18 and TRBJ2-7; there is no DNA to check the TCRdb D call of TRBD1. The germline CDR1 and CDR2 sequences are KGHSH and LQKENI. The CDR3 extends over 14 amino acids.

The gene calls are TRBV29-1 and TRBJ2-1; TCRdb gives TRBD1 as the D gene, but with no DNA this cannot be confirmed. This CDR3 contains 14 residues. CDR1 is SQVTM, CDR2 ANQGSEA, per germline. CDR3 region: CSVSGTVTYNEQFF.

J is TRBJ2-1 and V is TRBV28; TCRdb designates TRBD1, a call that cannot be tested without DNA. The CDR3 consists of 15 residues. Germline CDR1 and CDR2: MDHEN and SYDVKM. CDR3 sequence: CASSRGMYPYNEQFF.

This chain uses TRBV29-1 with TRBJ2-1. Germline loops: CDR1 SQVTM, CDR2 ANQGSEA. The CDR3 has 11 residues. The CDR3 reads CSVRDYNEQFF.

This CDR3 is CASSAVGGTDTQYF. J is TRBJ2-3 and V is TRBV12-3 or TRBV12-4; TCRdb calls TRBD1, which cannot be checked without DNA. CDR3 size: 14 residues.

The chain carries TRBV7-6 and TRBJ2-1; as DNA is missing, the TRBD2 call by TCRdb cannot be tested. Looked up from germline, CDR1 is SGHVS and CDR2 is FNYEAQ. The CDR3 covers 18 residues. CDR3 amino acids: CASSSNFERGSSYNEQFF.

This chain connects TRBV20-1 to TRBJ2-1; TCRdb returns TRBD2, unconfirmable since there is no DNA. This CDR3 has 16 residues. Germline-derived CDR1 and CDR2 are DFQATT and SNEGSKA (reference sequence). This CDR3 is CSARGASPSSYNEQFF.

The V call is TRBV7-2, the J call TRBJ2-1; without DNA, the TCRdb call of TRBD2 cannot be checked. Per the germline V gene, CDR1 is SGHTA and CDR2 is FQGNSA. CDR3 length: 13 amino acids. The CDR3 here is CASSNTLAHEQFF. The full variable domain, in which reference TRBV7-2 and TRBJ2-1 provide the parts outside the CDR3, is GAGVSQSPSNKVTEKGKDVELRCDPISGHTALYWYRQSLGQGLEFLIYFQGNSAPDKSGLPSDRFSAERTGGSVSTLTIQRTQQEDSAVYLCASSNTLAHEQFFGPGTRLTVL.

The V and J genes are TRBV29-1 and TRBJ2-3; TCRdb designates TRBD2, a call that cannot be tested without DNA. The CDR3 has 13 residues. Germline V lookup: CDR1 SQVTM, CDR2 ANQGSEA. The CDR3 protein is CSGLAGVANTQYF.

The chain links TRBV29-1 to TRBJ1-2; TCRdb calls TRBD1, which cannot be checked without DNA. The germline V gene encodes CDR1 SQVTM and CDR2 ANQGSEA. There are 14 residues in the CDR3. Here the CDR3 reads CSVVPGQGSYGYTF.

The chain has TRBV7-6 and TRBJ2-1; there is no DNA to check the TCRdb D call of TRBD2. The CDR3 consists of 16 residues. The germline V gene has CDR1 SGHVS and CDR2 FNYEAQ. CDR3 protein: CASSLAPGLVFNEQFF.

The CDR3 loop is CSASGGNYGYTF. The chain combines TRBV20-1 with TRBJ1-2; TCRdb proposes TRBD1, but this gene call is untestable without DNA. CDR3 length: 12 residues. Germline lookup yields CDR1 DFQATT and CDR2 SNEGSKA (reference sequence).

The chain recombines TRBV15 with TRBJ2-1; the D call of TRBD1 rests on TCRdb alone, since no DNA is present to check it. Germline-derived CDR1 and CDR2 are LNHNV and YYDKDF (reference sequence). CDR3 size: 15 residues. The CDR3 sequence: CATSSQTGSYNEQFF.